A single sample is the source of the 21 T cell receptor beta chains below, sequenced in a study of radiotherapy plus CTLA-4 blockade in lung cancer. Using immunoSEQ multiplex PCR, the repertoire was profiled, and TCRdb retains in-frame clones only, with some absent. The table has 57,000 or so clones, about 72% seen once. This specimen was peripheral blood, taken from a patient treated with radiotherapy plus ipilimumab. These receptors were taken from a human donor with non-small cell lung cancer who had a complete response to radiotherapy plus ipilimumab.

This chain links TRBV11-2 with TRBJ1-1; 8 bases are shared with TRBD1. The CDR3 loop spans 14 amino acids. J gave up 0 bases and V 8 bases, and 5 bases lay outside the gene matches. In germline, CDR1 is SGHAT, CDR2 FQNNGV. The chain's CDR3 is CASRPGQVNTEAFF. CDR3 nucleotides: TGTGCCAGCCGACCGGGACAGGTGAACACTGAAGCTTTCTTT.

This clone was seen ten or more times. The chain combines TRBV7-9 with TRBJ1-2, with a weak D call TRBD1 (6 bases). Germline V gene lookup returns CDR1 SEHNR and CDR2 FQNEAQ (reference sequence). The CDR3 has 12 residues. Trimming took off 5 bases at V and 7 bases at J, with 11 bases between the two ends. The CDR3 spells CASSIVQGGYTF. DNA for the CDR3: TGTGCCAGCAGCATCGTACAGGGTGGCTACACCTTC.

This chain links TRBV25-1 with TRBJ2-1; TRBD1 agrees at 7 bases. Germline V gene data show CDR1 as MGHDK and CDR2 as SYGVNS. The CDR3 runs 14 residues. The ends lost 7 bases at V and 8 bases at J; junction bases unmatched: 11. The CDR3 reads CASIPGGSTHEQFF. In DNA form, the CDR3 reads TGTGCCAGCATTCCAGGGGGATCGACCCATGAGCAGTTCTTC.

The rearrangement links TRBV10-3 to TRBJ1-3, with D possibly matching TRBD1 (5 bases). V was trimmed by 4 bases and J by 0 bases, leaving 13 bases between them. There are 16 residues in the CDR3. CDR1 and CDR2 (germline): ENHRY, SYGVKD. In DNA, the CDR3 is TGTGCCATCAGTGCCTCTGGGACCTTCTCTGGAAACACCATATATTTT. This sequence encodes CAISASGTFSGNTIYF.

The chain employs TRBV5-7 and TRBJ2-7; D remains unclear. TRBV5-7 is noted as an ORF with a role that remains uncertain. The CDR3 covers 11 residues. The V end was cut by 4 bases, the J end by 6 bases, with 8 bases between. The CDR3 sequence is CASSPNLEQYV. CDR3 bases: TGTGCCAGCAGCCCGAACCTCGAGCAGTACGTC.

The chain employs TRBV27 and TRBJ2-5; TRBD1 might be the D (5 bases). Trimming took off 4 bases at V and 5 bases at J, with 14 bases between the two ends. The germline CDR1 and CDR2 sequences are MNHEY and SMNVEV (reference sequence). The CDR3 is made up of 14 amino acids. CDR3 nucleotide sequence: TGTGCCAGCAGTTCCCCGACAGTGGGCGAGACCCAGTACTTC. It specifies CASSSPTVGETQYF.

The chain has TRBV6-1 and TRBJ2-5; D is unresolved. CDR3 length: 15 amino acids. Trimming left V 2 bases short and J 5 bases short, with 15 bases between. Germline V gives CDR1 MNHNS, CDR2 SASEGT. The CDR3 loop is CASSERTGPLETQYF. The CDR3 DNA reads TGTGCCAGCAGTGAACGAACGGGCCCCTTGGAGACCCAGTACTTC.

This chain uses TRBV12-1 with TRBJ2-7; the table's D call of TRBD1 was not tested on the DNA. TRBV12-1 is annotated as a pseudogene. CDR3 size: 16 residues. The CDR3 sequence is CASSSTTGSYSYEQYF. In DNA, the CDR3 is TGTGCCAGCAGCTCTACGACAGGGAGCTACTCCTACGAGCAGTACTTC.

The chain uses TRBV5-1 and TRBJ1-1; the D is unclear. Trimming shortened V by 0 bases and J by 4 bases, and 7 bases separated the two germline ends. The CDR3 loop spans 13 amino acids. Germline CDR1 is SGHRS and CDR2 is YFSETQ. The CDR3 protein is CASSLELSTEAFF. DNA of the CDR3: TGCGCCAGCAGCTTGGAATTAAGCACTGAAGCTTTCTTT.

The chain couples TRBV4-3 to TRBJ2-5, with D hard to call. CDR3 length: 16 amino acids. Trimming cost V 0 bases and J 1 base, with 12 bases left between them. CDR1 is LGHNA, CDR2 YSLEER, per germline. In DNA form, the CDR3 reads TGCGCCAGCAGCCAAGATGGGCTGGGCAGCCAAGAGACCCAGTACTTC. It yields the protein CASSQDGLGSQETQYF.

The V gene is TRBV7-2, the J gene TRBJ2-3; perhaps D is TRBD1 or TRBD2 (5 bases each). The CDR3 has 17 amino acids. The V gene lost 5 bases and the J gene lost 6 bases, with 24 bases spanning the gap. Looked up from germline, CDR1 is SGHTA and CDR2 is FQGNSA. The DNA for the CDR3 is TGTGCCAGCAGCAAAAAGGGACGGGGCTGGGGCCCCGATACGCAGTATTTT. Protein: CASSKKGRGWGPDTQYF.

The chain couples TRBV2 to TRBJ1-4, with a possible D match to TRBD1 (6 bases). The CDR3 has 13 amino acids. V was cut by 9 bases and J by 4 bases, with 12 bases left in between. CDR1 SNHLY and CDR2 FYNNEI come from the germline V gene. This CDR3 is CASGQNSNEKLFF. In DNA, the CDR3 is TGTGCCAGTGGACAGAACAGTAATGAAAAACTGTTTTTT. The full variable domain, with the rest looked up from reference TRBV2 and TRBJ1-4, is EPEVTQTPSHQVTQMGQEVILRCVPISNHLYFYWYRQILGQKVEFLVSFYNNEISEKSEIFDDQFSVERPDGSNFTLKIRSTKLEDSAMYFCASGQNSNEKLFFGSGTQLSVL.

V and J are TRBV12-5 and TRBJ1-1; D ambiguous. CDR1 LGHNT and CDR2 FRNRAP come from the germline V gene. There are 13 residues in the CDR3. Trimming cost V 5 bases and J 5 bases, with 12 bases left between them. CDR3 sequence: CASGGLSGTEAFF. The CDR3 region has the DNA TGTGCTAGTGGTGGGCTGAGTGGGACTGAAGCTTTCTTT.

The chain is built from TRBV14 and TRBJ1-1; D not resolved. The V end was cut by 3 bases, the J end by 4 bases, with 18 bases between. The CDR3 sequence is 16 residues long. Germline assignment: CDR1 SGHDN and CDR2 FVKESK. The CDR3: CASSHLSTTPRTEAFF. CDR3 sequence (DNA): TGTGCCAGCAGCCACTTATCCACAACCCCACGCACTGAAGCTTTCTTT.

This rearrangement joins TRBV18 to TRBJ2-7; 8 positions agree with TRBD2. Germline V gene sequence: CDR1 KGHSH, CDR2 LQKENI. The ends lost 6 bases at V and 3 bases at J; junction bases unmatched: 13. The CDR3 spans 16 residues. The CDR3, as DNA: TGTGCCAGCTCTTTAAACAGCGGGGGCCCCGTCTACGAGCAGTACTTC. This encodes CASSLNSGGPVYEQYF.

The rearrangement links TRBV27 to TRBJ2-1; D may be TRBD1 (6 bases). This CDR3 has 14 amino acids. In germline, CDR1 is MNHEY, CDR2 SMNVEV (reference sequence). The V gene lost 5 bases and the J gene lost 4 bases, with 12 bases spanning the gap. The CDR3 loop is CASSLQGMYNEQFF. The DNA for the CDR3 is TGTGCCAGCAGTCTACAGGGTATGTACAATGAGCAGTTCTTC.

This chain connects TRBV29-1 to TRBJ2-3; D might be TRBD1 or TRBD2, each matching 5 bases. V was cut by 3 bases and J by 2 bases, with 12 bases left in between. The CDR3 is made up of 14 amino acids. Germline lookup yields CDR1 SQVTM and CDR2 ANQGSEA. CDR3 in DNA: TGCAGCGTTGATGGGGGACGTAACACAGATACGCAGTATTTT. It codes for CSVDGGRNTDTQYF.

A word on this clone: A read error may account for a junction end that differs from germline. The chain employs TRBV7-7 and TRBJ2-7; D unresolved. Germline V gene data show CDR1 as SSHAT and CDR2 as FNYEAQ (reference sequence). This CDR3 contains 13 residues. The CDR3: CASSLFSGYEQYF. CDR3 DNA sequence: TGTGCTAGCAGCCTATTTTCGGGCTACGAGCAGTACTTC.

This clone was detected only once. The chain uses TRBV7-2 and TRBJ2-3, with D possibly being TRBD1 or TRBD2 (5 bases each). The germline gives CDR1 SGHTA, CDR2 FQGNSA. This CDR3 comprises 12 residues. V lost 8 bases and J lost 4, with 10 bases in between. Written as DNA, the CDR3 is TGTGCCAGCGGGACCTACTCAGATACGCAGTATTTT. This sequence encodes CASGTYSDTQYF.

The V call is TRBV5-8, the J call TRBJ1-4, with D unresolved. The CDR3 length is 13 residues. The V gene's germline CDR1 is SGHTS and CDR2 YDEGEE. V dropped 9 bases and J dropped 10 bases, with 19 bases sitting between them. Here the CDR3 reads CATTPIGRSKLFF. DNA for the CDR3: TGTGCCACTACACCCATTGGGCGGTCAAAACTGTTTTTT.

The table lists this clone with a count of one. J is TRBJ2-7 and V is TRBV27; D perhaps matches TRBD1 (5 bases). V dropped 5 bases and J dropped 4 bases, with 15 bases sitting between them. CDR3 length equals 14 residues. From germline, CDR1 is MNHEY and CDR2 SMNVEV (reference sequence). In DNA form, the CDR3 reads TGTGCCAGCAGTCCCCGGCAGGGTAATTACGAGCAGTACGTC. Its protein is CASSPRQGNYEQYV.